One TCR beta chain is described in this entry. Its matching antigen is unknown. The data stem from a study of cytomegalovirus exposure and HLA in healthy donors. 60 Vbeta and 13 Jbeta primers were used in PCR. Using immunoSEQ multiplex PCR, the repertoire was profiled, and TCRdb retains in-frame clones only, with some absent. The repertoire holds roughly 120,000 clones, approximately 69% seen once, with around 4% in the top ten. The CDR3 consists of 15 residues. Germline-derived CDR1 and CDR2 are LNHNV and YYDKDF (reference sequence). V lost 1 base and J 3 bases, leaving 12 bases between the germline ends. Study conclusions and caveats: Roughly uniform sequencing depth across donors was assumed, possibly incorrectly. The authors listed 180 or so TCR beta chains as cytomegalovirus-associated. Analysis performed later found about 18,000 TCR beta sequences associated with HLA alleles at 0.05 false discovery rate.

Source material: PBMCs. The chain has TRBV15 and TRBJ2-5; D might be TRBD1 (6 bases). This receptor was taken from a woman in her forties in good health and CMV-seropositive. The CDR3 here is CATSRAGNREETQYF. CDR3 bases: TGTGCCACCAGCAGAGCAGGTAACAGGGAAGAGACCCAGTACTTC.